The 24 T cell receptor beta chains below come from one sample, sequenced in a study of vaccination effects on CD4 cells after COVID-19. Libraries were prepared by immunoSEQ multiplex PCR; TCRdb keeps only in-frame clonotypes and omits some of them. The data contain around 30,000 clones, 74% of them seen just once; the ten biggest clones take up 15% to 20%. After expansion with viral peptide pools in the ViraFEST assay, antigen-specific CD4+ T cells were sequenced. An approximately ten-day culture period preceded the isolation of CD4+ T cells. Two doses of either BNT162b2 or mRNA-1273 were given to each participant. Their antigens remain unidentified. Specimen: CD4+ T cells from PBMCs cultured with HCoV-OC43 spike peptides, collected after COVID-19 vaccination. The subset denotes: HCoV-OC43 spike overlapping peptide pool stimulation. These receptors were taken from a human donor who received a COVID-19 vaccine.

In its sample, this clone was seen a few times. In nucleotides, the CDR3 is TGTGCCAGCAGGGACAGGGGGCACACTGAAGCTTTCTTT. Protein: CASRDRGHTEAFF. The rearrangement links TRBV25-1 to TRBJ1-1; 11 bases are shared with TRBD1. V lost 6 bases and J lost 3; bases outside the gene matches: 0. This CDR3 has 13 residues. Germline CDR1 is MGHDK and CDR2 is SYGVNS.

The V call is TRBV2, the J call TRBJ1-6; D unresolved. Trimming stripped 3 bases from V and 0 bases from J, with 6 bases between. CDR1 is SNHLY and CDR2 is FYNNEI in the germline V gene. CDR3 length: 15 residues. The CDR3 sequence is CASSDGSSYNSPLHF. CDR3 bases: TGTGCCAGCAGTGACGGGAGCTCCTATAATTCACCCCTCCACTTT.

This chain uses TRBV5-1 with TRBJ1-2; TRBD1 might be the D (5 bases). The CDR3 contains 15 residues. The ends were cut back, 0 bases at V and 4 bases at J, with 13 bases in the middle. Looked up from germline, CDR1 is SGHRS and CDR2 is YFSETQ. CDR3 in DNA: TGCGCCAGCAGCTTGGGGGGGTCCGATACCTATGGCTACACCTTC. This gives the protein CASSLGGSDTYGYTF.

V and J are TRBV30 and TRBJ2-3, with 10 bases lining up with TRBD2. The CDR3 totals 15 residues. CDR1 and CDR2 from the germline V gene are GTSNPN and SVGIG (reference sequence). The CDR3 reads CSIAGGNSNTDTQYF. CDR3 DNA: TGTTCTATAGCGGGGGGTAACTCGAACACAGATACGCAGTATTTT.

J is TRBJ1-4 and V is TRBV28, with D perhaps TRBD1 (5 bases). The CDR3 covers 12 residues. V shed 6 bases and J shed 7 bases, with 9 bases lying between them. In germline, CDR1 is MDHEN, CDR2 SYDVKM. CDR3 bases: TGTGCCAGCAGGGGACCAGTTGAAAAACTGTTTTTT. Translation: CASRGPVEKLFF.

The J gene is TRBJ2-5, the V gene TRBV2, with 10 bases aligning to TRBD2. Trimming at V came to 7 bases and at J to 5 bases, leaving 7 bases not matched to a gene. This CDR3 comprises 14 residues. Germline V gene lookup returns CDR1 SNHLY and CDR2 FYNNEI. The CDR3 reads CASTSGGVGETQYF. Written as DNA, the CDR3 is TGTGCCAGCACCAGCGGGGGGGTGGGGGAGACCCAGTACTTC.

The genes are TRBV12-5 and TRBJ2-5, with a tentative D call TRBD2 (6 bases). The CDR3 contains 17 residues. Trimming left V 0 bases short and J 4 bases short, with 18 bases between. Germline loops: CDR1 LGHNT, CDR2 FRNRAP. The CDR3 nucleotides read TGTGCTAGTGGTTTGGTACTCGGCAGGGTGGGGGGAGAGACCCAGTACTTC. This codes for CASGLVLGRVGGETQYF.

The gene calls are TRBV7-9 and TRBJ1-4; 8 bases agree with TRBD1. V trimming: 7 bases; J trimming: 4 bases; junction bases outside the gene matches: 8. Per germline, CDR1 SEHNR and CDR2 FQNEAQ (reference sequence). The CDR3 runs 15 residues. In DNA, the CDR3 is TGTGCCAGCACAGGACAGGGAGGGGTTAATGAAAAACTGTTTTTT. It encodes CASTGQGGVNEKLFF.

The chain links TRBV6-5 to TRBJ2-1, with 13 bases fitting TRBD2. Per the germline V gene, CDR1 is MNHEY and CDR2 is SVGAGI. The CDR3 totals 15 residues. Unmatched junction bases numbered 4, after V lost 6 bases and J lost 5 bases. CDR3 in amino acids: CASSDGLAGDNEQFF. CDR3 nucleotides: TGTGCCAGCAGCGACGGACTAGCGGGGGACAATGAGCAGTTCTTC.

The chain links TRBV9 to TRBJ1-2, with D unclear. The CDR3 is 12 residues long. Germline V CDR1 and CDR2: SGDLS, YYNGEE. V lost 0 bases to trimming and J lost 6 bases, with 6 bases between them. CDR3 nucleotides: TGTGCCAGCAGCGTAGGAAGGAATGGCTACACCTTC. Its translation: CASSVGRNGYTF. Variable domain in full (rest from reference TRBV9 and TRBJ1-2): DSGVTQTPKHLITATGQRVTLRCSPRSGDLSVYWYQQSLDQGLQFLIQYYNGEERAKGNILERFSAQQFPDLHSELNLSSLELGDSALYFCASSVGRNGYTFGSGTRLTVV.

CDR3 residues: CASSDSGGRETQYF. DNA of the CDR3: TGCGCCAGCAGTGATTCGGGGGGTCGGGAGACCCAGTACTTC. The chain recombines TRBV10-1 with TRBJ2-5; TRBD2 matches 7 bases. CDR1 WNHNN and CDR2 SYGVQD come from the germline V gene (reference sequence). The CDR3 sequence is 14 residues long. V shed 3 bases, J shed 5 bases, and the junction held 6 bases outside the gene matches.

The V call is TRBV18, the J call TRBJ2-1; D gene ambiguous. CDR1 KGHSH and CDR2 LQKENI come from the germline V gene. There are 14 residues in the CDR3. Trimming shortened V by 1 base and J by 3 bases, and 7 bases separated the two germline ends. CDR3 protein: CASSPQGFYNEQFF. The DNA of the CDR3 is TGTGCCAGCTCACCACAAGGTTTCTACAATGAGCAGTTCTTC.

This clone was seen only once. The rearrangement joins TRBV7-9 to TRBJ1-4; no clear D gene. Trimming removed 6 bases from V and 5 bases from J, with 13 bases in between. The CDR3 contains 14 residues. Per the germline V gene, CDR1 is SEHNR and CDR2 is FQNEAQ (reference sequence). Here the CDR3 DNA reads TGTGCCAGCAGACCCGACTGGGGAAATGAAAAACTGTTTTTT. Translation: CASRPDWGNEKLFF.

This clone was observed a few times. The chain has TRBV6-2 or TRBV6-3 and TRBJ1-2; D uncertain. V lost 5 bases and J lost 5, with 9 bases in between. The length of the CDR3 is 12 residues. Germline V lookup: CDR1 MNHEY, CDR2 SVGEGT. The CDR3 reads CASSGQIYGYTF. The CDR3, as DNA: TGTGCCAGCAGTGGCCAGATATATGGCTACACCTTC.

The chain couples TRBV9 to TRBJ2-3; D ambiguous. Per the germline V gene, CDR1 is SGDLS and CDR2 is YYNGEE. The CDR3 length is 16 residues. The V and J ends lost 5 bases and 1 base respectively, with 17 bases between them. As DNA, the CDR3 is TGTGCCAGCAGTTCGAGCCCCGAACGGGGCACAGATACGCAGTATTTT. Translation: CASSSSPERGTDTQYF.

This clone was seen more than once but under ten times. The chain carries TRBV30 and TRBJ1-1; TRBD1 is a possible D gene (5 bases). V lost 4 bases, J lost 1 base, and 10 bases lay in between. The CDR3 is 13 amino acids. Germline CDR1 reads GTSNPN; CDR2 reads SVGIG (reference sequence). CDR3 loop: CAWTRGGNTEAFF. The CDR3 region has the DNA TGTGCCTGGACGAGGGGAGGGAACACTGAAGCTTTCTTT.

The chain couples TRBV3-1 (or the pseudogene TRBV3-2) to TRBJ1-6; the D gene is possibly TRBD1 (5 bases). V lost 3 bases to trimming and J lost 7 bases, with 13 bases between them. Germline-derived CDR1 and CDR2 are LGHDT and YNNKEL (reference sequence). The CDR3 extends over 15 amino acids. The CDR3 sequence: CASSHAGSSNSPLHF. CDR3 in DNA: TGTGCCAGCAGCCACGCAGGGAGCAGCAATTCACCCCTCCACTTT.

The V and J genes are TRBV5-6 and TRBJ1-2; TRBD1 aligns across 7 bases. The junction had 9 bases not matched to a gene; V was cut back by 2 bases and J by 2 bases. This CDR3 contains 16 residues. Germline V gives CDR1 SGHDT, CDR2 YYEEEE. The CDR3 loop is CASSFIRTGNNYGYTF. The CDR3 DNA sequence: TGTGCCAGCAGCTTTATTCGGACAGGAAACAACTATGGCTACACCTTC. Full variable domain (outside the CDR3, taken from reference TRBV5-6 and TRBJ1-2): DAGVTQSPTHLIKTRGQQVTLRCSPKSGHDTVSWYQQALGQGPQFIFQYYEEEERQRGNFPDRFSGHQFPNYSSELNVNALLLGDSALYLCASSFIRTGNNYGYTFGSGTRLTVV.

This sequence joins TRBV3-1 (or the pseudogene TRBV3-2) and TRBJ1-1, with a tentative D call TRBD1 (6 bases). The CDR3 length is 14 residues. CDR1 LGHDT and CDR2 YNNKEL come from the germline V gene (reference sequence). Trimming stripped 2 bases from V and 5 bases from J, with 12 bases between. CDR3 loop: CASSQQQGRTEAFF. The CDR3 nucleotides read TGTGCCAGCAGCCAACAACAGGGAAGAACTGAAGCTTTCTTT.

Written as DNA, the CDR3 is TGTGCCAGCAGCCAAGAACTCTACGGGACAGGGAGGGCCAATGAGCAGTTCTTC. It yields the protein CASSQELYGTGRANEQFF. The chain links TRBV14 to TRBJ2-1, with 9 nucleotides matching TRBD1. This CDR3 is 18 amino acids long. J gave up 6 bases and V 0 bases, and 12 bases lay outside the gene matches. Germline CDR1 is SGHDN and CDR2 is FVKESK.

The table lists this clone with a count of one. The gene calls are TRBV18 and TRBJ2-2; D not certain. Trimming cost V 6 bases and J 2 bases, with 16 bases left between them. Germline CDR1 is KGHSH and CDR2 is LQKENI. The CDR3 loop spans 16 amino acids. CDR3 DNA sequence: TGTGCCAGCTCGAGAAACCGGGCCTTTAACACCGGGGAGCTGTTTTTT. Protein sequence: CASSRNRAFNTGELFF.

The V and J genes are TRBV11-1 and TRBJ1-2; TRBD1 is a possible D gene (5 bases). From germline, CDR1 is SGHAT and CDR2 FQDESV (reference sequence). This CDR3 is built from 15 residues. V shed 1 base and J shed 4 bases, with 13 bases lying between them. CDR3 nucleotide sequence: TGTGCCAGCAGCTTAGATCCCGCAGGGACCTATGGCTACACCTTC. Translated, it gives CASSLDPAGTYGYTF.

The CDR3 DNA is TGTGCCAGCAGCCGAGACGGGGGGGAAAACTATGGCTACACCTTC. It is translated as CASSRDGGENYGYTF. This chain links TRBV7-8 with TRBJ1-2; D perhaps matches TRBD1 (5 bases). The CDR3 spans 15 residues. The V end was cut by 5 bases, the J end by 2 bases, with 15 bases between. Germline V gene lookup returns CDR1 SGHVS and CDR2 FQNEAQ.

The chain couples TRBV24-1 to TRBJ2-3; D gene ambiguous. The CDR3 has 12 amino acids. CDR1 and CDR2 (germline): KGHDR, SFDVKD. V lost 10 bases and J 6 bases, leaving 13 bases between the germline ends. The CDR3: CATSKDSDTQYF. The CDR3 nucleotides read TGTGCCACTAGTAAAGATAGCGATACGCAGTATTTT.